These 9 T cell receptor beta chains came from one sample sequenced in a study of T cells expressing NK-cell markers. TCRdb re-called the 5' RACE reads; every CDR3 protein appears as one record, without DNA. Its listing shows roughly 420,000 distinct CDR3 sequences. Sequences were obtained from blood T cells: a sorted CD56 or NKG2C T cell subset, CD4+ or CD8+ T cells, or bulk PBMC T cells (not recorded which). These receptors originate from a woman between 18 and 70 years old in good health.

The chain employs TRBV7-9 and TRBJ1-1; lacking DNA, the TRBD1 call made by TCRdb goes unchecked. Germline CDR1 reads SEHNR; CDR2 reads FQNEAQ (reference sequence). This CDR3 has 14 amino acids. The CDR3: CASSAGRLDTEAFF. The variable domain in full, completed from reference TRBV7-9 and TRBJ1-1, reads DTGVSQNPRHKITKRGQNVTFRCDPISEHNRLYWYRQTLGQGPEFLTYFQNEAQLEKSRLLSDRFSAERPKGSFSTLEIQRTEQGDSAMYLCASSAGRLDTEAFFGQGTRLTVV.

CDR3 sequence: CASSDIRDIQYF. V and J are TRBV7-9 and TRBJ2-4. CDR1 and CDR2 from the germline V gene are SEHNR and FQNEAQ (reference sequence). The CDR3 has 12 residues. The whole variable domain, filled in from reference TRBV7-9 and TRBJ2-4, reads DTGVSQNPRHKITKRGQNVTFRCDPISEHNRLYWYRQTLGQGPEFLTYFQNEAQLEKSRLLSDRFSAERPKGSFSTLEIQRTEQGDSAMYLCASSDIRDIQYFGAGTRLSVL.

This chain links TRBV12-3 or TRBV12-4 with TRBJ1-2; absent DNA, TCRdb's TRBD1 call cannot be checked. This CDR3 is 13 amino acids long. CDR3 loop: CASIQPGGNGYTF.

V and J are TRBV5-1 and TRBJ2-7. Germline V gene lookup returns CDR1 SGHRS and CDR2 YFSETQ. CDR3 length: 14 amino acids. The CDR3 loop reads CASSLATDLYEQYF.

This chain connects TRBV3-1 to TRBJ1-2. Germline V gives CDR1 LGHDT, CDR2 YNNKEL (reference sequence). This CDR3 has 13 amino acids. The CDR3 sequence is CASSPRLMGGYTF.

The chain has TRBV10-3 and TRBJ2-7; TCRdb gives TRBD1 as the D gene, but with no DNA this cannot be confirmed. This CDR3 is built from 14 residues. Germline V gives CDR1 ENHRY, CDR2 SYGVKD. CDR3 loop: CAISESRDRGEQYF.

The rearrangement links TRBV28 to TRBJ1-1. CDR3 length: 11 amino acids. Germline V CDR1 and CDR2: MDHEN, SYDVKM. This chain's CDR3 is CASTLAGQAFF.

The chain combines TRBV29-1 with TRBJ2-2; TCRdb calls TRBD1, which cannot be checked without DNA. CDR1 is SQVTM, CDR2 ANQGSEA, per germline. There are 12 residues in the CDR3. The CDR3 sequence: CSVDRDTGELFF.

CDR3: CASSSGTGGRTDTQYF. The chain carries TRBV7-6 and TRBJ2-3; the TCRdb D gene call, TRBD1, has no DNA to confirm it. CDR1 is SGHVS and CDR2 is FNYEAQ in the germline V gene. CDR3 length: 16 residues.